This passage covers 32 T cell receptor beta chains from one sample sequenced in a study of graft-versus-host responses after intestinal transplantation. For these receptors, no antigen is known. TCRdb's copy holds only in-frame clones and misses some; the assay was immunoSEQ multiplex PCR. Of roughly 120,000 clones detected, roughly 93% appear once; the ten largest clones hold 1.2%. Sequences were derived from unstimulated CD8+ T cells sorted from spleen or lymph node cells, sampled before transplant. The receptors derive from a human donor who was the organ donor for an intestinal transplant.

This chain connects TRBV11-1 to TRBJ2-1; possibly TRBD1 for D (5 bases). The germline V gene encodes CDR1 SGHAT and CDR2 FQDESV (reference sequence). This CDR3 has 13 amino acids. The ends were cut back, 3 bases at V and 6 bases at J, with 9 bases in the middle. This chain's CDR3 is CASSFPGSNEQFF. The CDR3 DNA reads as TGTGCCAGCAGCTTTCCAGGGTCCAATGAGCAGTTCTTC. The complete variable domain, with remaining parts taken from reference TRBV11-1 and TRBJ2-1, reads EAEVAQSPRYKITEKSQAVAFWCDPISGHATLYWYRQILGQGPELLVQFQDESVVDDSQLPKDRFSAERLKGVDSTLKIQPAELGDSAMYLCASSFPGSNEQFFGPGTRLTVL.

The chain employs TRBV5-1 and TRBJ1-1, with TRBD1 as a possible D gene (6 bases). The germline V gene has CDR1 SGHRS and CDR2 YFSETQ. Trimming cost V 5 bases and J 0 bases, with 11 bases left between them. This CDR3 region has 14 residues. CDR3 sequence reads: CASRPGTLNTEAFF. The CDR3 DNA follows: TGCGCCAGCAGGCCCGGGACATTGAACACTGAAGCTTTCTTT.

This sequence joins TRBV6-5 and TRBJ2-1; TRBD2 aligns across 7 bases. This CDR3 region has 14 residues. Germline CDR1 is MNHEY and CDR2 is SVGAGI. After removal of 7 bases from V and 4 bases from J, the junction contained 7 bases not matched to a gene. The CDR3 region is CASIIAGPYNEQFF. In DNA, the CDR3 is TGTGCCAGCATTATAGCGGGCCCTTACAATGAGCAGTTCTTC.

The chain is built from TRBV5-4 and TRBJ1-2, with 7 positions matching TRBD1. The CDR3 covers 14 residues. Trimming at V came to 0 bases and at J to 4 bases, leaving 3 bases not matched to a gene. Germline lookup yields CDR1 SGHNT and CDR2 YYREEE (reference sequence). The CDR3 DNA is TGTGCCAGCAGCTTGGAGGCAGGGGGCTATGGCTACACCTTC. Its translation: CASSLEAGGYGYTF.

The chain uses TRBV4-1 and TRBJ2-7; a possible D gene is TRBD2 (5 bases). The ends were cut back, 3 bases at V and 5 bases at J, with 11 bases in the middle. From germline, CDR1 is MGHRA and CDR2 YSYEKL. This CDR3 comprises 13 residues. CDR3 loop: CASSHPRGNEQYF. CDR3 bases: TGCGCCAGCAGCCACCCACGGGGAAACGAGCAGTACTTC.

The count of this clone is one. The chain has TRBV11-2 and TRBJ2-3; D is undetermined. V lost 1 base, J lost 0 bases, and 5 bases lay in between. The germline V gene encodes CDR1 SGHAT and CDR2 FQNNGV. The CDR3 runs 14 residues. CDR3 sequence reads: CASSLAGSTDTQYF. Here the CDR3 DNA reads TGTGCCAGCAGCTTAGCCGGGAGCACAGATACGCAGTATTTT. Full variable domain (remainder filled in from reference TRBV11-2 and TRBJ2-3): EAGVAQSPRYKIIEKRQSVAFWCNPISGHATLYWYQQILGQGPKLLIQFQNNGVVDDSQLPKDRFSAERLKGVDSTLKIQPAKLEDSAVYLCASSLAGSTDTQYFGPGTRLTVL.

This clone was counted once. The chain has TRBV21-1 and TRBJ1-1; the D call in the table, TRBD1, was not verified against the DNA. TRBV21-1 is assigned pseudogene status. The CDR3 length is 15 residues. CDR3 amino acids: CASSILSGTGPEAFF. The CDR3 nucleotides are TGTGCCAGCAGCATCCTTTCCGGGACAGGTCCTGAAGCTTTCTTT.

The chain employs TRBV6-1 and TRBJ2-1; the D gene is possibly TRBD2 (5 bases). Trimming stripped 6 bases from V and 5 bases from J, with 14 bases between. This CDR3 comprises 14 residues. Germline V gene sequence: CDR1 MNHNS, CDR2 SASEGT. In nucleotides, the CDR3 is TGTGCCAGCAGGGGAAAAGGACTTGACAATGAGCAGTTCTTC. Residues: CASRGKGLDNEQFF.

V is TRBV6-5 and J is TRBJ2-7; a possible D gene is TRBD1 (5 bases). With 2 bases removed from V and 2 bases from J, the gap between germline ends came to 16 bases. Germline loops: CDR1 MNHEY, CDR2 SVGAGI. This CDR3 is built from 16 residues. The CDR3 here is CASSYAAGRTPYEQYF. CDR3 nucleotides: TGTGCCAGCAGTTACGCCGCCGGCAGGACACCCTACGAGCAGTACTTC.

Note on this clone: The same CDR3 can be traced to other DNA sequences in this sample. The chain carries TRBV19 and TRBJ1-5; D gene uncertain. This CDR3 spans 14 amino acids. Germline V gene data show CDR1 as LNHDA and CDR2 as SQIVND (reference sequence). Trimming removed 3 bases from V and 0 bases from J, with 6 bases in between. The DNA for the CDR3 is TGTGCCAGTAGTATTAGTCGTAGCAATCAGCCCCAGCATTTT. This gives the protein CASSISRSNQPQHF. The whole variable domain, remainder taken from reference TRBV19 and TRBJ1-5, is DGGITQSPKYLFRKEGQNVTLSCEQNLNHDAMYWYRQDPGQGLRLIYYSQIVNDFQKGDIAEGYSVSREKKESFPLTVTSAQKNPTAFYLCASSISRSNQPQHFGDGTRLSIL.

The genes are TRBV7-2 and TRBJ2-5, with D perhaps given as TRBD1 or TRBD2 (6 bases each). The CDR3 length is 15 residues. Per germline, CDR1 SGHTA and CDR2 FQGNSA. Trimming took 7 bases from V and 2 from J, leaving 17 bases between them. The CDR3, as DNA: TGTGCCAGCACCCCGGGGGCGGGATATCAAGAGACCCAGTACTTC. It encodes CASTPGAGYQETQYF.

The rearrangement uses TRBV9 and TRBJ2-7, with 12 bases lining up with TRBD2. The germline CDR1 and CDR2 sequences are SGDLS and YYNGEE. V shed 0 bases and J 5 bases; nucleotides not matched to a gene: 9. The CDR3 consists of 17 residues. CDR3 DNA: TGTGCCAGCAGCGTAGAGAAGCTAGCGGGAGGGCCCCACGAGCAGTACTTC. Protein product: CASSVEKLAGGPHEQYF.

The chain is built from TRBV4-1 and TRBJ1-1, with TRBD1 as a possible D gene (5 bases). The CDR3 runs 14 residues. Looked up from germline, CDR1 is MGHRA and CDR2 is YSYEKL. V lost 3 bases and J lost 11, with 19 bases in between. The CDR3 spells CASSHLPGPKGAFF. The CDR3 region has the DNA TGCGCCAGCAGCCACCTACCGGGCCCAAAGGGGGCTTTCTTT.

This chain links TRBV29-1 with TRBJ2-7; D is perhaps TRBD2 (7 bases). Germline values: CDR1 SQVTM, CDR2 ANQGSEA. With 3 bases removed from V and 7 bases from J, the gap between germline ends came to 13 bases. The CDR3 runs to 12 residues. In DNA form, the CDR3 reads TGCAGCGTTGAGGGGGGGCTTGGGGAGCAGTACTTC. Encoded protein: CSVEGGLGEQYF.

The chain couples TRBV4-1 to TRBJ2-1, with 12 bases aligning to TRBD2. V was pared by 4 bases and J by 6 bases, with 10 bases of the junction left unmatched. Germline V gene data show CDR1 as MGHRA and CDR2 as YSYEKL. There are 17 residues in the CDR3. CDR3 bases: TGCGCCAGCAGCCCCCTTCTAGCGGGAGGGCCCTTCAATGAGCAGTTCTTC. Translated: CASSPLLAGGPFNEQFF.

This clone appeared a single time. CDR3 sequence reads: CASSDTRSTRWSYEQYF. CDR3 nucleotides: TGTGCCAGCAGTGACACCCGGAGTACTAGGTGGTCCTACGAGCAGTACTTC. This chain joins TRBV2 and TRBJ2-7; possibly TRBD2 for D (5 bases). Trimming took off 3 bases at V and 1 base at J, with 19 bases between the two ends. CDR1 is SNHLY, CDR2 FYNNEI, per germline. The CDR3 loop spans 17 amino acids.

The chain joins TRBV27 to TRBJ2-7; perhaps TRBD1 as D (6 bases). The V and J ends lost 6 bases and 7 bases respectively, with 16 bases between them. CDR1 and CDR2 (germline): MNHEY, SMNVEV (reference sequence). CDR3 length equals 13 residues. The CDR3 reads CASSSPGHGEQYF. The DNA for the CDR3 is TGTGCCAGCAGCTCCCCGGGACACGGGGAGCAGTACTTC.

The gene calls are TRBV25-1 and TRBJ2-7; D not resolved. The V end lost 1 base, the J end lost 0 bases, and 7 bases lay between the germline ends. The CDR3 totals 14 residues. In germline, CDR1 is MGHDK, CDR2 SYGVNS. Here the CDR3 reads CASSEWGNSYEQYF. CDR3 DNA sequence: TGTGCCAGCAGTGAATGGGGTAACTCCTACGAGCAGTACTTC.

The J gene is TRBJ2-5, the V gene TRBV6-1, with TRBD1 matching over 10 bases. The J call may be mistaken, given a closer DNA end match to TRBJ2-7. This CDR3 has 15 amino acids. Germline lookup yields CDR1 MNHNS and CDR2 SASEGT. The CDR3, as DNA: TGTGCCAGCAGTGACTGGGACAGGGGCTCCTACGAGCAGTACTTC. It specifies CASSDWDRGSYEQYF.

V is TRBV5-1 and J is TRBJ1-1; D is perhaps TRBD1 (5 bases). The ends were cut back, 1 base at V and 7 bases at J, with 14 bases in the middle. From germline, CDR1 is SGHRS and CDR2 YFSETQ. This CDR3 is 14 amino acids long. The chain's CDR3 is CASSLKMGVNEAFF. The CDR3 DNA follows: TGCGCCAGCAGCTTGAAGATGGGGGTCAATGAAGCTTTCTTT.

The V gene is TRBV10-1, the J gene TRBJ2-3; a possible D gene is TRBD2 (6 bases). V was cut by 8 bases and J by 2 bases, with 20 bases left in between. CDR1 is WNHNN and CDR2 is SYGVQD in the germline V gene (reference sequence). The CDR3 covers 16 residues. CDR3 bases: TGCGCCAGCGGGTCGGAAGCTAGCGACCCCACAGATACGCAGTATTTT. Translation gives CASGSEASDPTDTQYF.

The gene calls are TRBV15 and TRBJ1-1; a possible D gene is TRBD1 (6 bases). The CDR3 covers 16 residues. V lost 0 bases, J lost 3 bases, and 14 bases lay in between. Germline CDR1 reads LNHNV; CDR2 reads YYDKDF (reference sequence). Written as DNA, the CDR3 is TGTGCCACCAGCAGAGAGGGGGCTGACAGGTACACTGAAGCTTTCTTT. Amino acids: CATSREGADRYTEAFF.

The chain employs TRBV6-6 and TRBJ1-1; a weak D match, TRBD1 (5 bases). Trimming removed 9 bases at V and 4 bases at J, with 15 bases between. Germline V gives CDR1 MNHNY, CDR2 SVGAGI (reference sequence). The CDR3 loop spans 13 amino acids. CDR3 residues: CASRTGAGTEAFF. Here the CDR3 DNA reads TGTGCCAGTCGAACCGGGGCGGGCACTGAAGCTTTCTTT.

The chain has TRBV7-3 and TRBJ2-7; D not certain. The V end was cut by 1 base, the J end by 4 bases, with 11 bases between. Germline loops: CDR1 SGHTA, CDR2 FQGTGA. The CDR3 consists of 14 residues. The chain's CDR3 is CASSLNVVSYEQYF. DNA of the CDR3: TGTGCCAGCAGCTTAAATGTTGTCAGTTACGAGCAGTACTTC.

The chain uses TRBV7-8 and TRBJ2-5, with 10 bases identical to TRBD2. Trimming at V came to 6 bases and at J to 6 bases, leaving 10 bases not matched to a gene. This CDR3 region has 15 residues. Germline V gene sequence: CDR1 SGHVS, CDR2 FQNEAQ. The CDR3 loop reads CASSYSSGSFKTQYF. DNA of the CDR3: TGTGCCAGCAGTTACTCTAGCGGGAGTTTCAAGACCCAGTACTTC.

J is TRBJ2-1 and V is TRBV25-1; TRBD1 matches 11 bases. This CDR3 has 15 amino acids. Germline loops: CDR1 MGHDK, CDR2 SYGVNS. Trimming took 1 base from V and 4 from J; bases not matched to a gene: 0. CDR3 amino acids: CASSEWDRGYNEQFF. DNA for the CDR3: TGTGCCAGCAGTGAATGGGACAGGGGGTACAATGAGCAGTTCTTC. Full variable domain (missing parts from reference TRBV25-1 and TRBJ2-1): EADIYQTPRYLVIGTGKKITLECSQTMGHDKMYWYQQDPGMELHLIHYSYGVNSTEKGDLSSESTVSRIRTEHFPLTLESARPSHTSQYLCASSEWDRGYNEQFFGPGTRLTVL.

The rearrangement links TRBV29-1 to TRBJ2-4; the D gene is possibly TRBD1 (6 bases). This CDR3 is built from 14 residues. The V gene lost 0 bases and the J gene lost 4 bases, with 10 bases spanning the gap. Germline CDR1 and CDR2: SQVTM and ANQGSEA. The CDR3 DNA follows: TGCAGCGTTGAAGAAAACAGGGAGAAAAACATTCAGTACTTC. Amino acid sequence: CSVEENREKNIQYF.

This rearrangement joins TRBV4-1 to TRBJ2-7; 7 bases map to TRBD2. V was pared by 0 bases and J by 3 bases, with 8 bases of the junction left unmatched. The CDR3 spans 16 residues. Germline CDR1 reads MGHRA; CDR2 reads YSYEKL. This CDR3 reads CASSQDWRESLYEQYF. CDR3 nucleotide sequence: TGCGCCAGCAGCCAAGATTGGCGGGAGTCCCTCTACGAGCAGTACTTC.

This sequence joins TRBV6-5 and TRBJ1-5; D not resolved. The CDR3 contains 14 residues. V lost 5 bases, J lost 6 bases, and 14 bases lay in between. Germline V gene sequence: CDR1 MNHEY, CDR2 SVGAGI. CDR3 sequence: CASSIGPLGQPQHF. Here the CDR3 DNA reads TGTGCCAGCAGTATCGGGCCGCTCGGTCAGCCCCAGCATTTT.

This clone was observed a handful of times. The chain uses TRBV6-6 and TRBJ2-1; D not resolved. Germline CDR1 MNHNY, CDR2 SVGAGI (reference sequence). The V and J ends lost 0 bases and 5 bases respectively, with 5 bases between them. This CDR3 is 13 amino acids long. The CDR3 here is CASSYSGNNEQFF. In nucleotides, the CDR3 is TGTGCCAGCAGTTACTCAGGGAACAATGAGCAGTTCTTC.

The V and J genes are TRBV6-6 and TRBJ1-2; D ambiguous. V lost 4 bases and J 2 bases, leaving 8 bases between the germline ends. The CDR3 length is 13 residues. The germline V gene encodes CDR1 MNHNY and CDR2 SVGAGI (reference sequence). CDR3 sequence reads: CASSSQWNYGYTF. DNA of the CDR3: TGTGCCAGCAGTTCCCAGTGGAACTATGGCTACACCTTC.

The chain links TRBV6-6 to TRBJ2-1; D not certain. Trimming stripped 1 base from V and 8 bases from J, with 12 bases between. The CDR3 sequence is 14 residues long. The germline CDR1 and CDR2 sequences are MNHNY and SVGAGI (reference sequence). DNA of the CDR3: TGTGCCAGCAGTTACTGGGGTGCTGTAGATGAGCAGTTCTTC. The encoded protein is CASSYWGAVDEQFF.